This is a list of T cell receptor beta chains from one sample in a study of T cells after yellow fever vaccination. TCRdb used MiXCR to reprocess the 5' RACE reads, holding one entry per CDR3 protein. The table shows hundreds of thousands of distinct CDR3 sequences, with roughly 14% occurring only once. Sequencing used PBMCs, obtained on the day of the yellow fever booster vaccination. These receptors were taken from a man younger than 40 who received the YFV17D yellow fever vaccine. CDR3s include the opening cysteine and the closing phenylalanine or tryptophan. D genes are given only for firm matches. Rows may omit the clone size; those that give it use once, few, many or a size class.

14	NA	TRBV20-1	TRBJ1-6	NA	TGCAGTGCTAGTTGGACCGGGGGGCTTTCACCCCTCCACTTT	CSASWTGGLSPLHF
16	NA	TRBV20-1	TRBJ2-1	NA	TGCAGTGCTACCCAACCCTCGAGGCTCTCCTACAATGAGCAGTTCTTC	CSATQPSRLSYNEQFF
14	TRBD1	TRBV6-1	TRBJ1-6	NA	TGTGCCAGCAGTGATCGGACAGGGAACTCACCCCTCCACTTT	CASSDRTGNSPLHF
17	TRBD2	TRBV7-9	TRBJ2-3	NA	TGTGCCAGCAGCTTCGGCAGGACTAGCGCTATCACAGATACGCAGTATTTT	CASSFGRTSAITDTQYF
16	TRBD2	TRBV7-9	TRBJ2-7	NA	TGTGCCAGCAGCTCCGGGACTAGCGAAAATTACTACGAGCAGTACTTC	CASSSGTSENYYEQYF
16	NA	TRBV7-9	TRBJ1-1	NA	TGTGCCAGCACGAGACAAGGGCGGGGGGCGAACACTGAAGCTTTCTTT	CASTRQGRGANTEAFF
15	TRBD1	TRBV4-3	TRBJ2-7	few	TGCGCCAGCAGCCAAGCAGGACAGGGGAGGTACGAGCAGTACTTC	CASSQAGQGRYEQYF
16	TRBD1	TRBV6-1	TRBJ2-5	NA	TGTGCCAGCAGACCCTCCATCGGACAGGGCAGGGAGACCCAGTACTTC	CASRPSIGQGRETQYF
16	TRBD2	TRBV6-1	TRBJ2-3	few	TGTGCCAGCAGTCGACCTAGCGGGTCTAGCACAGATACGCAGTATTTT	CASSRPSGSSTDTQYF
18	NA	TRBV5-1	TRBJ2-6	NA	TGCGCCAGCAGCCCCCAGGGACTTCTACTCTCTGGGGCCAACGTCCTGACTTTC	CASSPQGLLLSGANVLTF
15	TRBD2	TRBV7-3	TRBJ2-5	NA	TGTGCCAGCAGCCCGACTAGCGGGAGATGGGAGACCCAGTACTTC	CASSPTSGRWETQYF
12	NA	TRBV7-2	TRBJ2-5	NA	TGTGCCAGCAAACCCCCCGGGGAGACCCAGTACTTC	CASKPPGETQYF
13	NA	TRBV6-5	TRBJ1-2	NA	TGTGCCAGCAGTTACCGGGGGACTCGGGGCTACACCTTC	CASSYRGTRGYTF
16	TRBD1	TRBV10-3	TRBJ1-1	NA	TGTGCCATCAGTGACCCTCAGAGGGGGCCGAACACTGAAGCTTTCTTT	CAISDPQRGPNTEAFF
15	NA	TRBV28	TRBJ1-6	few	TGTGCCAGCAGCTGGCTGGGTCCCAATAATTCACCCCTCCACTTT	CASSWLGPNNSPLHF
12	NA	TRBV29-1	TRBJ2-5	NA	TGCAGCGCACGACAGCCGGGCGAGACCCAGTACTTC	CSARQPGETQYF
14	NA	TRBV5-4	TRBJ2-1	few	TGTGCCAGCAGCTTGGACCAGGGCTACAATGAGCAGTTCTTC	CASSLDQGYNEQFF
15	NA	TRBV28	TRBJ2-4	many	TGTGCCAGCAGATCCTCGGGATTAGCCAAAAACATTCAGTACTTC	CASRSSGLAKNIQYF
13	NA	TRBV20-1	TRBJ1-4	few	TGCAGTGCTAGACGTGAAACTAATGAAAAACTGTTTTTT	CSARRETNEKLFF
15	TRBD1	TRBV6-5	TRBJ1-6	NA	TGTGCCAGCAGTACCTCGACAGGGTATAATTCACCCCTCCACTTT	CASSTSTGYNSPLHF
15	NA	TRBV5-5	TRBJ1-4	NA	TGTGCCAGCAGCGCTAGGGGAGCAACTAATGAAAAACTGTTTTTT	CASSARGATNEKLFF
15	TRBD2	TRBV7-2	TRBJ2-2	few	TGTGCCAGCAGCACAGTAGCGGGGTACACCGGGGAGCTGTTTTTT	CASSTVAGYTGELFF
12	TRBD1	TRBV20-1	TRBJ2-7	NA	TGCAGTGCTCACAGGGGCCCCTCCGAGCAGTACTTC	CSAHRGPSEQYF
13	NA	TRBV20-1	TRBJ2-7	few	TGCAGTGCTTCCCCTCGGTCCACCTACGAGCAGTACTTC	CSASPRSTYEQYF
13	NA	TRBV5-6	TRBJ2-1	NA	TGTGCCAGCAGCTACCCGCCTGCGGATGAGCAGTTCTTC	CASSYPPADEQFF
15	NA	TRBV5-4	TRBJ2-2	few	TGTGCCAGCAGCTTGGCGGGGTCATTCGGGGGGGAGCTGTTTTTT	CASSLAGSFGGELFF
15	TRBD1	TRBV24-1	TRBJ1-1	NA	TGTGCCACCAGTGGGGGGGGACAGGGGTTACATGAAGCTTTCTTT	CATSGGGQGLHEAFF
17	NA	TRBV7-9	TRBJ2-5	few	TGTGCCAGCAGCTTAGCGCTTGGTGGGGGAGGCCAAGAGACCCAGTACTTC	CASSLALGGGGQETQYF
12	NA	TRBV20-1	TRBJ1-2	few	TGCAGTGCTCTCAGGGGCGGGGATGGCTACACCTTC	CSALRGGDGYTF